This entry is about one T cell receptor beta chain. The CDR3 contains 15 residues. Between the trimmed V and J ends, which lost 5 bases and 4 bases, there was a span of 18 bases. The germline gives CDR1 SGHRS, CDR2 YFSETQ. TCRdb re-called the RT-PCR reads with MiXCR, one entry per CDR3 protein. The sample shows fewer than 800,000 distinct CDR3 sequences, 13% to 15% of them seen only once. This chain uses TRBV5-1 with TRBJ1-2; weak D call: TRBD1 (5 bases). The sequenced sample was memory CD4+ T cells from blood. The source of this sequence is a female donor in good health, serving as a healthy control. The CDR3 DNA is TGCGCCAGCAGTCCGGGGGAGATAATCGGCTATGGCTACACCTTC. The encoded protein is CASSPGEIIGYGYTF.